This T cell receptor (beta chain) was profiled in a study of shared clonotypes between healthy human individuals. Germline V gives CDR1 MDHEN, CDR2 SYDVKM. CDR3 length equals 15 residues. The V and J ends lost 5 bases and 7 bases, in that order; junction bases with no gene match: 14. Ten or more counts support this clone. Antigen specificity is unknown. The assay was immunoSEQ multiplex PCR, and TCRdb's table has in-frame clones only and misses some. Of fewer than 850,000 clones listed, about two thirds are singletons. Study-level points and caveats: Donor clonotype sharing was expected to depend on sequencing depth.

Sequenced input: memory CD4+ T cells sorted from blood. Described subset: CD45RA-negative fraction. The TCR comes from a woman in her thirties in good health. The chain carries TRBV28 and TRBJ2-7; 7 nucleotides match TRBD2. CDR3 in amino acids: CASSNPRGGSGEQYF. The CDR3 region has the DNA TGTGCCAGCAGTAACCCAAGGGGCGGGAGCGGTGAGCAGTACTTC.